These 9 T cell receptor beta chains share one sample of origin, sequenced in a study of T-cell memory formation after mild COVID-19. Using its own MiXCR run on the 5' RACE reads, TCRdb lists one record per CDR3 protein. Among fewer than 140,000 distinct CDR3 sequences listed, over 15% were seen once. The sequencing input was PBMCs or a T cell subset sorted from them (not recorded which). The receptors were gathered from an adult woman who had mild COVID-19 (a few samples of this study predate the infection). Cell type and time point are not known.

The CDR3 DNA reads TGCGCCAGCAGCTCGGGTAGATACTATGGCTACACCTTC. Translation gives CASSSGRYYGYTF. J is TRBJ1-2 and V is TRBV5-1; D unresolved. The ends were cut back, 3 bases at V and 3 bases at J, with 9 bases in the middle. This CDR3 region has 13 residues. CDR1 is SGHRS and CDR2 is YFSETQ in the germline V gene.

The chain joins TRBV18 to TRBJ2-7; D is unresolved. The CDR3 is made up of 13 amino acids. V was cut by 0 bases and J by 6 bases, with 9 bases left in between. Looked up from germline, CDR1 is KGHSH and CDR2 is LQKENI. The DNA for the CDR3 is TGTGCCAGCTCACCACCGGCGTACCTCGAGCAGTACTTC. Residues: CASSPPAYLEQYF.

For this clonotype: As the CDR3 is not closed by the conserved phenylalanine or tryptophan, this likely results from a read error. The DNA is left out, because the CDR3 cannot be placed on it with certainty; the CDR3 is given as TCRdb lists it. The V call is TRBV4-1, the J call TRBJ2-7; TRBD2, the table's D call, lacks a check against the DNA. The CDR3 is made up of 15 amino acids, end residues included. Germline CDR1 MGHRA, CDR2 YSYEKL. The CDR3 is CASSQGVAGGYEQCS.

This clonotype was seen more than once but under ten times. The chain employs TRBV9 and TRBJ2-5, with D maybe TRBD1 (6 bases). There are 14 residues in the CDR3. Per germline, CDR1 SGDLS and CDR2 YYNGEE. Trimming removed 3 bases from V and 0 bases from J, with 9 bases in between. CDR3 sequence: CASSGTEDQETQYF. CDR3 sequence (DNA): TGTGCCAGCAGCGGGACAGAAGACCAAGAGACCCAGTACTTC.

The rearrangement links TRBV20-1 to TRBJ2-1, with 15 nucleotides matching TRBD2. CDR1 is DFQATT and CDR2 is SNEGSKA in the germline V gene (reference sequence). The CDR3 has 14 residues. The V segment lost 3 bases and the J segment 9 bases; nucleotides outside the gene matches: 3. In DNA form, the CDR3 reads TGCAGTGCTAGTGGACTAGCGGGAGGGCTTGAGCAGTTCTTC. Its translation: CSASGLAGGLEQFF.

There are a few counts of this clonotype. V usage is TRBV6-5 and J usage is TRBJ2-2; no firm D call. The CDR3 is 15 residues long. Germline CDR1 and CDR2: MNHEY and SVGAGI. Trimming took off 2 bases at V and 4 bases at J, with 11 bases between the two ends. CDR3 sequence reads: CASSYRPGGTGELFF. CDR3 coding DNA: TGTGCCAGCAGTTACAGGCCCGGCGGCACCGGGGAGCTGTTTTTT.

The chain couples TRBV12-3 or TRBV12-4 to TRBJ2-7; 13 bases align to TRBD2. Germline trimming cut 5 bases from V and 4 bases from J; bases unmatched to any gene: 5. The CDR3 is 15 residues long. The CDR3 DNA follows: TGTGCCAGCAGTCTGGGACTAGCGGGGAATTACGAGCAGTACTTC. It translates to CASSLGLAGNYEQYF.

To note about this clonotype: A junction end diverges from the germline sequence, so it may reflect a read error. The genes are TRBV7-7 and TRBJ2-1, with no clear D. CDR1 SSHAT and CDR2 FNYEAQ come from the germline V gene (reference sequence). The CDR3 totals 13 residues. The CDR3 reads CASSLARFKEQFF. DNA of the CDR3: TGTGCTAGCAGCTTAGCACGGTTTAAGGAGCAGTTCTTC. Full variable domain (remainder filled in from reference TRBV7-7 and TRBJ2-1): GAGVSQSPRYKVTKRGQDVTLRCDPISSHATLYWYQQALGQGPEFLTYFNYEAQPDKSGLPSDRFSAERPEGSISTLTIQRTEQRDSAMYRCASSLARFKEQFFGPGTRLTVL.

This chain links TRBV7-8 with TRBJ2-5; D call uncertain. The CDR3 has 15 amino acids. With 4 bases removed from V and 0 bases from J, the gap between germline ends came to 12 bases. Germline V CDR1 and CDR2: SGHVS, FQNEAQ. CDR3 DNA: TGTGCCAGCAGCTCCAGCCTGCGTCACCAAGAGACCCAGTACTTC. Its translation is CASSSSLRHQETQYF.